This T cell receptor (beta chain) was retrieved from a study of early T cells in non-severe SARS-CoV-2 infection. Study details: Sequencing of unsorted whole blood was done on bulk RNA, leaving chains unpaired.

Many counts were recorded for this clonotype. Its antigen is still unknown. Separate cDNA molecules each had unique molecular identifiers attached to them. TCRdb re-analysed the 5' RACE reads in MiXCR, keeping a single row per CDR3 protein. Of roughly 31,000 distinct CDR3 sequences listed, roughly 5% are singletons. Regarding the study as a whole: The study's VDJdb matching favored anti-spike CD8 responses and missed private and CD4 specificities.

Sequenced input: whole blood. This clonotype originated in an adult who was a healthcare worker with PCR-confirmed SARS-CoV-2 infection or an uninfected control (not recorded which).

CDR3 sequence reads: CASSLEVGRRSRPGYGYTF. The DNA of the CDR3 is TGTGCCAGCAGCTTAGAGGTCGGTCGACGGTCTCGACCGGGATATGGCTACACCTTC. This sequence joins TRBV7-9 and TRBJ1-2; D ambiguous. CDR1 is SEHNR, CDR2 FQNEAQ, per germline (reference sequence). This CDR3 contains 19 residues. The V gene lost 1 base and the J gene lost 5 bases, with 26 bases spanning the gap.